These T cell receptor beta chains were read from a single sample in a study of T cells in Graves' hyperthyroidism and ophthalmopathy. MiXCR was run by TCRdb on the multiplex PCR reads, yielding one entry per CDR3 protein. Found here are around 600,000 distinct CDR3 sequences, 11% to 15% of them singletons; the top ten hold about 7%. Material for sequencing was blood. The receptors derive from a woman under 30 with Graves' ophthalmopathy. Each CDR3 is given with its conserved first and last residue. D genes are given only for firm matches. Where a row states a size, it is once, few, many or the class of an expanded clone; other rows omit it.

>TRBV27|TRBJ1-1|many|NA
TGTGCCAGCAGTTTGCGGGAGGGACGCACTGAAGCTTTCTTT
CASSLREGRTEAFF
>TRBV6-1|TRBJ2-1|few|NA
TGTGCCAGCGGATGGGAGGCGTACAATGAGCAGTTCTTC
CASGWEAYNEQFF
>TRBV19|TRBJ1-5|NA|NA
TGTGCCAGTAGTATTCCCTTGGTTTTCAATCAGCCCCAGCATTTT
CASSIPLVFNQPQHF
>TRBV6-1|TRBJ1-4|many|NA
TGTGCCAGCACCCACAATGAAAAACTGTTTTTT
CASTHNEKLFF
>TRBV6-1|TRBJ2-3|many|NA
TGTGCCAGCATCTCGGAACGGGATACGCAGTATTTT
CASISERDTQYF
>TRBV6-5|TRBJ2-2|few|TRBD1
TGTGCCAGCAGTCACTCCGGGACAGGGGGGCTGTTTTTT
CASSHSGTGGLFF
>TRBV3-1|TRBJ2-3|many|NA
TGTGCCAGCAGCCAATCACGACGGCGGGGAACCACAGATACGCAGTATTTT
CASSQSRRRGTTDTQYF
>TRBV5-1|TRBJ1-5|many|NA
TGCGCCAGCAGCTTGAATGGCAATCAGCCCCAGCATTTT
CASSLNGNQPQHF
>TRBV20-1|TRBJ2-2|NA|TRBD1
TGCAGTGCTAGAGGCCAGGGGGCCACCGGGGAGCTGTTTTTT
CSARGQGATGELFF
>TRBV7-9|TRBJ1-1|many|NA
TGTGCCAGCAGCCGAGGGGAGAACACTGAAGCTTTCTTT
CASSRGENTEAFF
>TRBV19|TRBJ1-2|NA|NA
TGTGCCAGTAGTACCCGTCCCTGGAGGGGCTATGGCTACACCTTC
CASSTRPWRGYGYTF
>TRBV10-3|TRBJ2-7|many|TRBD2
TGTGCCGCCGGACTAGCGACCTCCTACGAGCAGTACTTC
CAAGLATSYEQYF
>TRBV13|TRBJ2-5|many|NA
TGTGCCAGCAGCTTCCTACAGGGAACAGAGACCCAGTACTTC
CASSFLQGTETQYF
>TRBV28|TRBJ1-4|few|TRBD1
TGTGCCAGCAGTTTATGGGACAGGGGGGAAAAACTGTTTTTT
CASSLWDRGEKLFF
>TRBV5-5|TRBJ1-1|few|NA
TGTGCCAGCAGCTTGTTGAGTATTATTTCAGGATTTCCTGAAGCTTTCTTT
CASSLLSIISGFPEAFF
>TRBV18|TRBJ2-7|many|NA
TGTGCCAGCTCCAAGGAAGGGCACGAGCAGTACTTC
CASSKEGHEQYF
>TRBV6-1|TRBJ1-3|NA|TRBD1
TGTGCCACCAGACCCCCGGGACAGGGCTCTGGAAACACCATATATTTT
CATRPPGQGSGNTIYF
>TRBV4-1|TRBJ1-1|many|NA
TGCGCCAGCAGGGCAGGGGTGTGGAACACTGAAGCTTTCTTT
CASRAGVWNTEAFF
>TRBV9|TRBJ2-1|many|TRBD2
TGTGCCAGCAGCGTAGACCCTCGGCTAGCGGGAGGTGTCGGCAATGAGCAGTTCTTC
CASSVDPRLAGGVGNEQFF
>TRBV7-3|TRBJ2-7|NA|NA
TGTGCCAGCAGCCCGGGTCGGGGGACCCCCTACGAGCAGTACTTC
CASSPGRGTPYEQYF
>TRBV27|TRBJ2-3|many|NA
TGTGCCAGCAGTTTATGGGGGGCGGATACGCAGTATTTT
CASSLWGADTQYF
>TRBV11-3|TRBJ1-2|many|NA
TGTGCCAGCAGCCCGCACGTTATTACTAACTATGGCTACACCTTC
CASSPHVITNYGYTF
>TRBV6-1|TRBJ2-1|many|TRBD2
TGTGCCAGCAGTCCTAGCGGGACCCTAGGGAATGAGCAGTTCTTC
CASSPSGTLGNEQFF
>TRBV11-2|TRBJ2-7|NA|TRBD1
TGTGCCAGCAGCTTAGGGGTTTTAGGACAGGGCATCGAGCAGTACTTC
CASSLGVLGQGIEQYF
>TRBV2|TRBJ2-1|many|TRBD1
TGTGCCAACCGGGACAGGGGGCGAAATGAGCAGTTCTTC
CANRDRGRNEQFF
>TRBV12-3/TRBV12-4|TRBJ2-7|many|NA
TGTGCCAGCAGTTTAGGGGCTAGGGAGCAGTACTTC
CASSLGAREQYF
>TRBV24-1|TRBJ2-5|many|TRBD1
TGTGCCACCAGTGACTCGACAGGGTTCCACGAGACCCAGTACTTC
CATSDSTGFHETQYF
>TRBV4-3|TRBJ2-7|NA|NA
TGCGCCAGCAGCCAAGAGAGGGGGGCCCGCTCCTACGAGCAGTACTTC
CASSQERGARSYEQYF
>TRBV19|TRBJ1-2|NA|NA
TGTGCCAGTAGTATACGTGAAGGGGTTTATGGCTACACCTTC
CASSIREGVYGYTF
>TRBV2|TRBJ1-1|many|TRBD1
TGTGCCAACAAGAGGGACAGCAACACTGAAGCTTTCTTT
CANKRDSNTEAFF
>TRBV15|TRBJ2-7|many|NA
TGTGCCACCAGCAGAGACCGGGTAGTTGGGGTCTACGAGCAGTACTTC
CATSRDRVVGVYEQYF
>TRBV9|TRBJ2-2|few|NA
TGTGCCAGCAGCGTAGGGGGGGCCCACACCGGGGAGCTGTTTTTT
CASSVGGAHTGELFF
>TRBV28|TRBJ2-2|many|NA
TGTGCCAGCAACCTAGCAGGGTCGAACACCGGGGAGCTGTTTTTT
CASNLAGSNTGELFF
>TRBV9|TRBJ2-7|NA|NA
TGTGCCAGCAGCGCAGGAAATTCCTACGAGCAGTACTTC
CASSAGNSYEQYF
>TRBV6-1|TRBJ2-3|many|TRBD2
TGTGCCAGCAGTGGCGGGACTAGCGGCACAGATACGCAGTATTTT
CASSGGTSGTDTQYF
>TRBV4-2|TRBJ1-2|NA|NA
TGTGCCAGCAGCCAAGAGACAGCTCGCTATGGCTACACCTTC
CASSQETARYGYTF
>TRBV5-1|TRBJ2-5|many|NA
TGCGCCAGCAGCTCGTCGGACGGGCAAGAGACCCAGTACTTC
CASSSSDGQETQYF
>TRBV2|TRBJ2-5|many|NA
TGTGCCAGCAGTGGACAGATAGAGACCCAGTACTTC
CASSGQIETQYF
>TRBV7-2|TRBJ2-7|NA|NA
TGTGCCAGCAGCTTAGTCCCCCGACAGGCCTACGAGCAGTACTTC
CASSLVPRQAYEQYF
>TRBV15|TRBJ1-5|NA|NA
TGTGCCACCAGCAGAGATAACTCCATAGGTTATAGCAATCAGCCCCAGCATTTT
CATSRDNSIGYSNQPQHF
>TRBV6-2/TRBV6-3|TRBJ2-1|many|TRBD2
TGTGCCAGCAGTTACGTGGTAGCGGGGATAACCTACAATGAGCAGTTCTTC
CASSYVVAGITYNEQFF
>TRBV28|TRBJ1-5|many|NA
TGTGCCAGCAGTCTCTACACCCATCCTCTGCCCCAGCATTTT
CASSLYTHPLPQHF